These 20 T cell receptor beta chains were sequenced from one sample in a study of T cell changes during pregnancy in multiple sclerosis. Profiled with immunoSEQ multiplex PCR; TCRdb holds only in-frame clones, not every one. This repertoire shows tens of thousands of clones, approximately 92% found once; its top ten account for just over 0.65%. The sequencing used CD4+ T cells from peripheral blood mononuclear cells, collected in the third trimester of pregnancy. The receptors stem from a female donor with multiple sclerosis, enrolled in a pregnancy study.

The CDR3 coding sequence is TGTGCCAGCAGCTTTGGGGGGGCAACTAATGAAAAACTGTTTTTT. This encodes CASSFGGATNEKLFF. The rearrangement uses TRBV5-5 and TRBJ1-4; maybe TRBD1 (5 bases). The V end lost 2 bases, the J end lost 0 bases, and 8 bases lay between the germline ends. This CDR3 contains 15 residues. CDR1 is SGHKS and CDR2 is YYEKEE in the germline V gene (reference sequence).

The chain recombines TRBV18 with TRBJ2-7; D is possibly TRBD1 (6 bases). The CDR3 covers 14 residues. V shed 2 bases and J shed 3 bases, with 11 bases lying between them. Per the germline V gene, CDR1 is KGHSH and CDR2 is LQKENI. CDR3: CASSPGPGVYEQYF. The CDR3 bases are TGTGCCAGCTCACCAGGTCCAGGGGTCTACGAGCAGTACTTC.

The chain joins TRBV6-1 to TRBJ1-1, with a tentative D call TRBD1 (6 bases). Trimming removed 5 bases from V and 2 bases from J, with 12 bases in between. The CDR3 spans 14 residues. The germline gives CDR1 MNHNS, CDR2 SASEGT. The CDR3 DNA sequence: TGTGCCAGCAGTTGGGACGGGACAAACACTGAAGCTTTCTTT. This sequence encodes CASSWDGTNTEAFF.

The chain combines TRBV7-3 with TRBJ1-4; the D gene is possibly TRBD1 (5 bases). The CDR3 is made up of 15 amino acids. The ends were cut back, 0 bases at V and 7 bases at J, with 12 bases in the middle. Germline CDR1 is SGHTA and CDR2 is FQGTGA. This CDR3 is CASSLTGGFGEKLFF. CDR3 in DNA: TGTGCCAGCAGCTTAACGGGGGGTTTCGGTGAAAAACTGTTTTTT.

V is TRBV7-9 and J is TRBJ1-2; 9 bases line up with TRBD1. V dropped 3 bases and J dropped 1; count of bases not matched to a gene: 3. This CDR3 has 15 amino acids. CDR1 is SEHNR, CDR2 FQNEAQ, per germline (reference sequence). This CDR3 reads CASSFGTGYNYGYTF. The CDR3 DNA is TGTGCCAGCAGCTTTGGGACAGGGTATAACTATGGCTACACCTTC.

This clone occurred once. The J gene is TRBJ2-1, the V gene TRBV5-1, with 7 bases that match TRBD2. Germline lookup yields CDR1 SGHRS and CDR2 YFSETQ. V lost 4 bases and J lost 6; bases outside the gene matches: 7. The length of the CDR3 is 14 residues. CDR3: CASSPAREGNEQFF. The DNA for the CDR3 is TGCGCCAGCAGCCCCGCCAGGGAGGGCAATGAGCAGTTCTTC.

The chain joins TRBV19 to TRBJ2-2; D is ambiguous. V was clipped by 8 bases and J by 4 bases, with 14 bases between them. The germline V gene encodes CDR1 LNHDA and CDR2 SQIVND (reference sequence). The CDR3 spans 14 residues. CDR3 residues: CASHSPPFTGELFF. CDR3 coding DNA: TGTGCCAGTCACTCGCCCCCATTCACCGGGGAGCTGTTTTTT.

The CDR3 is CASSPQARVYEQYF. In DNA, the CDR3 is TGTGCCAGCAGCCCACAGGCTAGGGTCTACGAGCAGTACTTC. The chain combines TRBV9 with TRBJ2-7; maybe TRBD1 (5 bases). Germline V gene lookup returns CDR1 SGDLS and CDR2 YYNGEE. The ends were cut back, 4 bases at V and 3 bases at J, with 14 bases in the middle. The CDR3 has 14 amino acids.

V usage is TRBV19 and J usage is TRBJ1-1; 10 positions agree with TRBD1. CDR3 length: 13 residues. Germline loops: CDR1 LNHDA, CDR2 SQIVND (reference sequence). V gave up 10 bases and J gave up 3 bases; unmatched junction bases: 5. Here the CDR3 DNA reads TGTGCCACTCGGGACAGGGGTTACACTGAAGCTTTCTTT. Amino acids: CATRDRGYTEAFF. The full variable domain, rest sourced from reference TRBV19 and TRBJ1-1, is DGGITQSPKYLFRKEGQNVTLSCEQNLNHDAMYWYRQDPGQGLRLIYYSQIVNDFQKGDIAEGYSVSREKKESFPLTVTSAQKNPTAFYLCATRDRGYTEAFFGQGTRLTVV.

The chain employs TRBV2 and TRBJ1-5; TRBD1 agrees at 9 bases. V shed 7 bases and J 6 bases; nucleotides not matched to a gene: 19. Per the germline V gene, CDR1 is SNHLY and CDR2 is FYNNEI. This CDR3 contains 18 residues. As DNA, the CDR3 is TGTGCCAGCACGGCCTTATACCCCGGGACAGGGAAAATTCAGCCCCAGCATTTT. Translated: CASTALYPGTGKIQPQHF.

The V gene is TRBV7-9, the J gene TRBJ2-5, with 12 bases fitting TRBD1. Trimming took 3 bases from V and 5 from J; bases not matched to a gene: 13. The CDR3 has 18 residues. The germline gives CDR1 SEHNR, CDR2 FQNEAQ (reference sequence). DNA for the CDR3: TGTGCCAGCAGCTTGGGACAGGGGGCGCGTCCCCCGTCTGAGACCCAGTACTTC. It translates to CASSLGQGARPPSETQYF.

The V and J genes are TRBV28 and TRBJ1-3; tentative D call: TRBD1 (5 bases). Germline V CDR1 and CDR2: MDHEN, SYDVKM. The V end was cut by 3 bases, the J end by 2 bases, with 8 bases between. CDR3 length: 14 amino acids. CDR3 DNA: TGTGCCAGCAGTTTGCTGGGGCCTGGAAACACCATATATTTT. Residues: CASSLLGPGNTIYF.

The chain recombines TRBV7-6 with TRBJ2-2; possibly TRBD1 for D (6 bases). CDR3 length equals 15 residues. Per germline, CDR1 SGHVS and CDR2 FNYEAQ. With 5 bases removed from V and 6 bases from J, the gap between germline ends came to 16 bases. The CDR3 spells CASSLKQGFSGELFF. The CDR3 DNA reads as TGTGCCAGCAGCCTAAAACAGGGTTTTTCCGGGGAGCTGTTTTTT.

The gene calls are TRBV7-9 and TRBJ1-5; 8 bases match TRBD1. The length of the CDR3 is 15 residues. Germline assignment: CDR1 SEHNR and CDR2 FQNEAQ (reference sequence). After removal of 6 bases from V and 4 bases from J, the junction contained 8 bases not matched to a gene. Written as DNA, the CDR3 is TGTGCCAGCAGTTTTGGACAGGGACAAAATCAGCCCCAGCATTTT. Its protein is CASSFGQGQNQPQHF.

The chain is built from TRBV7-2 and TRBJ2-5; the match to TRBD2 covers 13 bases. Trimming took 3 bases from V and 5 from J; bases not matched to a gene: 6. This CDR3 contains 16 residues. Germline-derived CDR1 and CDR2 are SGHTA and FQGNSA. The CDR3: CASSFGTSGKGETQYF. DNA for the CDR3: TGTGCCAGCAGCTTCGGGACTAGCGGGAAAGGGGAGACCCAGTACTTC.

The chain links TRBV6-6 to TRBJ2-3; 13 bases fit TRBD2. Per germline, CDR1 MNHNY and CDR2 SVGAGI (reference sequence). V trimming: 5 bases; J trimming: 8 bases; junction bases outside the gene matches: 4. This CDR3 has 14 residues. CDR3 region: CASSPGLAGVTQYF. The CDR3 DNA sequence: TGTGCCAGCAGTCCTGGACTAGCGGGGGTTACGCAGTATTTT.

The chain carries TRBV28 and TRBJ1-5; 7 bases fit TRBD1. Per germline, CDR1 MDHEN and CDR2 SYDVKM. The CDR3 covers 14 residues. Trimming removed 6 bases from V and 4 bases from J; junction bases left unmatched: 6. For the CDR3, the DNA is TGTGCCAGCAGAAAGACAGGGAATAATCAGCCCCAGCATTTT. This encodes CASRKTGNNQPQHF.

This chain connects TRBV6-6 to TRBJ2-7; D is possibly TRBD2 (5 bases). Germline lookup yields CDR1 MNHNY and CDR2 SVGAGI (reference sequence). Trimming took off 6 bases at V and 0 bases at J, with 15 bases between the two ends. The CDR3 extends over 15 amino acids. CDR3 sequence (DNA): TGTGCCAGCAGCCCACCCGGGATGAACTCCTACGAGCAGTACTTC. This translates into CASSPPGMNSYEQYF.

This chain uses TRBV2 with TRBJ1-5, with 7 bases identical to TRBD1. Germline V gene data show CDR1 as SNHLY and CDR2 as FYNNEI. V trimming: 6 bases; J trimming: 1 base; junction bases outside the gene matches: 3. The CDR3 extends over 14 amino acids. The CDR3 DNA reads as TGTGCCAGCAGCTGGACAGGCAGCAATCAGCCCCAGCATTTT. The encoded protein is CASSWTGSNQPQHF.

The chain uses TRBV27 and TRBJ2-1, with TRBD2 matching over 11 bases. The CDR3 contains 18 residues. Trimming removed 0 bases from V and 10 bases from J; junction bases left unmatched: 14. The V gene's germline CDR1 is MNHEY and CDR2 SMNVEV (reference sequence). The CDR3 DNA is TGTGCCAGCAGTTTATCGGCTAGCGGGAGGCCGGCCGGAAGGGAGCAGTTCTTC. Its protein is CASSLSASGRPAGREQFF.